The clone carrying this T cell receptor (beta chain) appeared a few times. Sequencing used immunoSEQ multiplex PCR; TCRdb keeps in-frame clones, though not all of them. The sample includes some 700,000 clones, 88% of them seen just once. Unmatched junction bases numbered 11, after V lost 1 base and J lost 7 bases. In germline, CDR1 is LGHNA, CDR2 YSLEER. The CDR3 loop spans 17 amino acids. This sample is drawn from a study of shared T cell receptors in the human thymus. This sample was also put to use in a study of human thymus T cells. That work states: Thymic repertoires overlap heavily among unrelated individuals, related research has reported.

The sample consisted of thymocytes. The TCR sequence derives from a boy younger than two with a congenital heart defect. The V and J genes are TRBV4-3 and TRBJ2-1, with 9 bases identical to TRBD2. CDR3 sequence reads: CASSQGRSSGRGNEQFF. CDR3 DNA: TGCGCCAGCAGCCAAGGAAGAAGTAGCGGGAGAGGGAATGAGCAGTTCTTC.